This T cell receptor (beta chain) was sequenced for a study of T-cell reconstitution after alpha-beta-depleted transplantation in children. It was with unique molecular identifiers that the TCRbeta library was prepared. TCRdb ran MiXCR on the PCR reads and lists one entry per CDR3 protein. The repertoire holds a few hundred thousand distinct CDR3 sequences, with 13% as singletons. Germline-derived CDR1 and CDR2 are GTSNPN and SVGIG (reference sequence). CDR3 length equals 14 residues. V was pared by 1 base and J by 5 bases, with 6 bases of the junction left unmatched. The source material was PBMCs, sampled from the stem cell graft. This rearrangement joins TRBV30 to TRBJ2-3; 7 bases agree with TRBD1. This clonotype originated in a human donor who donated a stem cell graft to a child with Fanconi anemia. DNA of the CDR3: TGTGCCTGGAGTGCGGGTCAGGGGGAAGATACGCAGTATTTT. It yields the protein CAWSAGQGEDTQYF.